These 25 T cell receptor beta chains came from one sample sequenced in a study of blood T cell repertoires in COVID-19. TCRdb keeps only in-frame clones here, not all; method: immunoSEQ multiplex PCR. The table records under 60,000 clones, 75% to 90% of them present only once. The specimen was peripheral blood. The receptors here all came from a man in his 70s with acute or convalescent COVID-19.

The V and J genes are TRBV2 and TRBJ2-1; the D gene is possibly TRBD2 (6 bases). This CDR3 is built from 15 residues. Germline V lookup: CDR1 SNHLY, CDR2 FYNNEI. V was shortened by 8 bases and J by 4 bases, with 18 bases between the two germline ends. Here the CDR3 reads CASSMGGTSYNEQFF. CDR3 sequence (DNA): TGTGCCAGCTCTATGGGCGGGACCTCGTACAATGAGCAGTTCTTC.

The gene calls are TRBV10-1 and TRBJ2-7, with 8 bases matching TRBD2. V shed 2 bases, J shed 3 bases, and the junction held 0 bases outside the gene matches. The CDR3 spans 13 residues. Per the germline V gene, CDR1 is WNHNN and CDR2 is SYGVQD (reference sequence). The CDR3 nucleotides are TGCGCCAGCAGTGAGACTAGCGGCTACGAGCAGTACTTC. It encodes CASSETSGYEQYF.

The chain carries TRBV9 and TRBJ1-1; 8 bases align to TRBD1. Germline V CDR1 and CDR2: SGDLS, YYNGEE. With V trimmed by 3 bases and J by 4 bases, 17 bases remained unmatched. The CDR3 contains 18 residues. CDR3 nucleotide sequence: TGTGCCAGCAGCGCTTCGACAGGGGACCTACCAAGGGGCACTGAAGCTTTCTTT. It specifies CASSASTGDLPRGTEAFF.

V and J are TRBV5-4 and TRBJ1-4; maybe TRBD1 (5 bases). V lost 2 bases and J 8 bases, leaving 16 bases between the germline ends. Germline lookup yields CDR1 SGHNT and CDR2 YYREEE (reference sequence). CDR3 length: 15 amino acids. The CDR3 coding sequence is TGTGCCAGCAGCTTCCGGGACGGGGGAAGCGAAAAACTGTTTTTT. It is translated as CASSFRDGGSEKLFF.

V and J are TRBV18 and TRBJ1-2; D is undetermined. The length of the CDR3 is 15 residues. Germline assignment: CDR1 KGHSH and CDR2 LQKENI. V was cut by 3 bases and J by 6 bases, with 17 bases left in between. Written as DNA, the CDR3 is TGTGCCAGCTCACCGGTGACCCTGGGGAGCGATGGCTACACCTTC. This codes for CASSPVTLGSDGYTF.

The chain recombines TRBV10-3 with TRBJ2-3; tentatively, D is TRBD2 (7 bases). Germline V gene data show CDR1 as ENHRY and CDR2 as SYGVKD. There are 17 residues in the CDR3. Trimming removed 2 bases at V and 7 bases at J, with 22 bases between. CDR3 loop: CAISEPGGGSLSNTQYF. In DNA form, the CDR3 reads TGTGCCATCAGTGAGCCGGGGGGCGGGAGCCTTTCTAATACGCAGTATTTT.

This clone has ten or more counts. The chain employs TRBV19 and TRBJ1-2; no definite D call. This CDR3 has 11 residues. Germline lookup yields CDR1 LNHDA and CDR2 SQIVND (reference sequence). Trimming cost V 5 bases and J 8 bases, with 9 bases left between them. CDR3 coding DNA: TGTGCCAGTAGTTCGGGTGGCGGCTACACCTTC. This gives the protein CASSSGGGYTF.

This clone was recorded a few times. J is TRBJ1-2 and V is TRBV24-1; D perhaps matches TRBD1 (5 bases). With 5 bases removed from V and 4 bases from J, the gap between germline ends came to 13 bases. The germline gives CDR1 KGHDR, CDR2 SFDVKD. The CDR3 spans 14 residues. CDR3: CATSAVGRAYGYTF. CDR3 coding DNA: TGTGCCACCAGTGCGGTGGGCAGGGCCTATGGCTACACCTTC.

This clone was detected only a few times. V gene TRBV12-3 or TRBV12-4 combines with J gene TRBJ1-1; D remains ambiguous. The length of the CDR3 is 13 residues. V lost 5 bases and J lost 10, with 17 bases in between. CDR3 region: CASSARRLSIAFF. In DNA, the CDR3 is TGTGCCAGCAGTGCCAGGAGGCTATCGATAGCTTTCTTT.

The chain carries TRBV18 and TRBJ2-1; maybe TRBD1 (8 bases). V gave up 6 bases and J gave up 9 bases, with 21 bases separating them. CDR3 length equals 15 residues. Germline V gene lookup returns CDR1 KGHSH and CDR2 LQKENI. The CDR3 protein is CASSREGQDLSEQFF. The CDR3 DNA reads as TGTGCCAGCTCGAGGGAGGGACAGGATTTAAGTGAGCAGTTCTTC.

V gene TRBV6-5 combines with J gene TRBJ1-5; 7 bases agree with TRBD1. The germline gives CDR1 MNHEY, CDR2 SVGAGI. The CDR3 is made up of 14 amino acids. Unmatched junction bases numbered 3, after V lost 6 bases and J lost 1 base. The CDR3 sequence: CASSQGQSNQPQHF. CDR3 in DNA: TGTGCCAGCAGCCAGGGACAGAGCAATCAGCCCCAGCATTTT.

The J gene is TRBJ2-7, the V gene TRBV19; 13 nucleotides align to TRBD2. The V gene's germline CDR1 is LNHDA and CDR2 SQIVND (reference sequence). V lost 7 bases, J lost 3 bases, and 6 bases stayed unmatched. CDR3 length: 15 amino acids. CDR3 DNA sequence: TGTGCCAGTACCACTAGCGGGAGGGGCGGCTACGAGCAGTACTTC. Protein: CASTTSGRGGYEQYF.

This rearrangement joins TRBV7-9 to TRBJ1-1; D ambiguous. Per germline, CDR1 SEHNR and CDR2 FQNEAQ (reference sequence). V lost 1 base, J lost 3 bases, and 18 bases lay in between. There are 17 residues in the CDR3. The CDR3 sequence: CASSLDLKEVRYTEAFF. The CDR3, as DNA: TGTGCCAGCAGCTTAGACCTTAAGGAGGTGAGATACACTGAAGCTTTCTTT.

This rearrangement joins TRBV5-1 to TRBJ2-2; 8 bases align to TRBD2. The germline V gene encodes CDR1 SGHRS and CDR2 YFSETQ. The CDR3 totals 17 residues. The V gene end was trimmed by 0 bases and the J gene end by 4 bases; junction bases not matched to a gene: 8. The CDR3 sequence: CASSLAGSGGFTGELFF. CDR3 in DNA: TGCGCCAGCAGCTTGGCGGGCAGCGGGGGATTCACCGGGGAGCTGTTTTTT.

In this sample, this clone turned up once. The chain recombines TRBV6-1 with TRBJ2-7; D perhaps matches TRBD2 (6 bases). CDR3 length equals 15 residues. Trimming removed 0 bases from V and 0 bases from J, with 9 bases in between. From germline, CDR1 is MNHNS and CDR2 SASEGT. Here the CDR3 reads CASSEARGFSYEQYF. CDR3 nucleotides: TGTGCCAGCAGTGAAGCTCGGGGGTTCTCCTACGAGCAGTACTTC.

The chain is built from TRBV9 and TRBJ1-6; a possible D gene is TRBD1 (5 bases). The CDR3 is 17 amino acids. Germline V gives CDR1 SGDLS, CDR2 YYNGEE. Trimming cost V 0 bases and J 8 bases, with 18 bases left between them. The CDR3 region has the DNA TGTGCCAGCAGCGTAGGTCCTCGCGGGGCTCGAGATTCACCCCTCCACTTT. Its protein is CASSVGPRGARDSPLHF.

The chain recombines TRBV19 with TRBJ1-2; D is perhaps TRBD1 (5 bases). The CDR3 is 13 residues long. Germline-derived CDR1 and CDR2 are LNHDA and SQIVND (reference sequence). The germline V and J ends were trimmed by 6 bases and 8 bases, with 16 bases remaining between them. The DNA for the CDR3 is TGTGCCAGTAGAAGGCAGGGTTCAGTCGGCTACACCTTC. Encoded protein: CASRRQGSVGYTF.

This sequence joins TRBV30 and TRBJ1-4; no definite D call. Germline V gene data show CDR1 as GTSNPN and CDR2 as SVGIG (reference sequence). V was clipped by 1 base and J by 8 bases, with 11 bases between them. This CDR3 contains 13 residues. This CDR3 reads CAWSGPGEEKLFF. The CDR3 region has the DNA TGTGCCTGGAGTGGGCCCGGGGAGGAAAAACTGTTTTTT.

This chain links TRBV18 with TRBJ1-1; D is unclear. The germline V gene has CDR1 KGHSH and CDR2 LQKENI. V lost 9 bases to trimming and J lost 6 bases, with 17 bases between them. This CDR3 has 13 amino acids. In DNA form, the CDR3 reads TGTGCCAGTACCCTCAGCCTAGAGGCTGAAGCTTTCTTT. Protein product: CASTLSLEAEAFF.

This sequence joins TRBV10-1 and TRBJ1-1, with D perhaps matching TRBD1 (6 bases). Trimming pared 6 bases from V and 3 bases from J, leaving 11 bases between. Per the germline V gene, CDR1 is WNHNN and CDR2 is SYGVQD (reference sequence). This CDR3 spans 13 amino acids. CDR3: CASSYRDDTEAFF. The DNA for the CDR3 is TGCGCCAGCAGCTACAGGGACGACACTGAAGCTTTCTTT.

The chain carries TRBV27 and TRBJ1-1; D is uncertain. Per germline, CDR1 MNHEY and CDR2 SMNVEV (reference sequence). V was trimmed by 8 bases and J by 1 base, leaving 8 bases between them. The CDR3 has 12 amino acids. For the CDR3, the DNA is TGTGCCAGCGTGAACTCGAACACTGAAGCTTTCTTT. Protein product: CASVNSNTEAFF.

This clone is a singleton in its sample. This chain connects TRBV18 to TRBJ1-1, with 8 positions matching TRBD1. The CDR3 has 14 amino acids. Trimming at V came to 6 bases and at J to 5 bases, leaving 8 bases not matched to a gene. Germline CDR1 and CDR2: KGHSH and LQKENI. CDR3 DNA: TGTGCCAGCTCCGGTCAGGGGGCCGGTACTGAAGCTTTCTTT. It specifies CASSGQGAGTEAFF.

V usage is TRBV20-1 and J usage is TRBJ2-7; 8 positions match TRBD2. CDR1 and CDR2 (germline): DFQATT, SNEGSKA (reference sequence). V lost 5 bases to trimming and J lost 9 bases; unmatched junction nucleotides: 6. The CDR3 sequence is 11 residues long. CDR3 in DNA: TGCAGTGCTGACCTAGCGGGCGGGCAGTACTTC. It yields the protein CSADLAGGQYF.

In this sample, this clone turned up once. The chain joins TRBV10-3 to TRBJ2-1; 8 bases are shared with TRBD2. The CDR3 is 14 residues long. The germline V gene has CDR1 ENHRY and CDR2 SYGVKD. The ends lost 2 bases at V and 5 bases at J; junction bases unmatched: 2. In nucleotides, the CDR3 is TGTGCCATCAGTGAGCGGGAGGGGAACAATGAGCAGTTCTTC. This codes for CAISEREGNNEQFF.

V gene TRBV9 combines with J gene TRBJ2-5; TRBD1 aligns across 8 bases. The V segment lost 1 base and the J segment 5 bases; nucleotides outside the gene matches: 16. The germline V gene has CDR1 SGDLS and CDR2 YYNGEE. The CDR3 totals 18 residues. The CDR3 reads CASSVNRFSRGHEETQYF. The CDR3 DNA follows: TGTGCCAGCAGCGTAAACAGGTTTAGCAGGGGGCATGAGGAGACCCAGTACTTC.